This entry lists 19 T cell receptor beta chains sequenced from one sample in a study of blood T cell repertoires in COVID-19. The assay was immunoSEQ multiplex PCR, and TCRdb's table has in-frame clones only and misses some. Of 80,000 or so clones listed, approximately 85% are singletons. Material for sequencing was peripheral blood. The receptors shown here come from a man between 60 and 75 years old with COVID-19, enrolled during active disease.

The CDR3 reads CASSSRQGGSGNTIYF. The CDR3, as DNA: TGTGCCAGCAGTAGTCGACAGGGAGGCTCTGGAAACACCATATATTTT. V usage is TRBV27 and J usage is TRBJ1-3; 7 nucleotides align to TRBD1. The CDR3 consists of 16 residues. V trimming: 5 bases; J trimming: 0 bases; junction bases outside the gene matches: 7. CDR1 MNHEY and CDR2 SMNVEV come from the germline V gene (reference sequence).

Only a few counts were recorded for this clone. The rearrangement joins TRBV19 to TRBJ2-3; possibly TRBD2 for D (5 bases). Trimming shortened V by 5 bases and J by 0 bases, and 9 bases separated the two germline ends. This CDR3 has 14 amino acids. Germline values: CDR1 LNHDA, CDR2 SQIVND (reference sequence). The DNA for the CDR3 is TGTGCCAGTAGTCCTAGGACTAGCACAGATACGCAGTATTTT. Its protein product is CASSPRTSTDTQYF.

The chain is built from TRBV2 and TRBJ1-1; 7 bases map to TRBD1. The CDR3 consists of 13 residues. J was trimmed by 0 bases and V by 7 bases; bases with no gene match: 2. Germline CDR1 reads SNHLY; CDR2 reads FYNNEI. The CDR3 DNA sequence: TGTGCCAGCAAAACAGGGGTGAACACTGAAGCTTTCTTT. Translated: CASKTGVNTEAFF.

CDR3 amino acids: CASSQGLGGGNNEQFF. CDR3 in DNA: TGTGCCAGCAGCCAAGGGCTGGGCGGGGGGAACAATGAGCAGTTCTTC. J is TRBJ2-1 and V is TRBV3-1 (or the pseudogene TRBV3-2); 8 bases are shared with TRBD2. Germline CDR1 reads LGHDT; CDR2 reads YNNKEL (reference sequence). The CDR3 totals 16 residues. Trimming at V came to 1 base and at J to 5 bases, leaving 7 bases not matched to a gene.

The chain combines TRBV13 with TRBJ1-1, with 7 positions matching TRBD1. This CDR3 has 16 residues. V was clipped by 0 bases and J by 2 bases; unmatched bases: 6. Germline V gene data show CDR1 as PRHDT and CDR2 as FYEKMQ (reference sequence). The CDR3 DNA reads as TGTGCCAGCAGCTTAGGCCTTCAGGGGGGTAACACTGAAGCTTTCTTT. It translates to CASSLGLQGGNTEAFF.

The V and J genes are TRBV28 and TRBJ1-4, with D possibly being TRBD1 (6 bases). Germline-derived CDR1 and CDR2 are MDHEN and SYDVKM. Trimming stripped 3 bases from V and 6 bases from J, with 11 bases between. There are 14 residues in the CDR3. DNA for the CDR3: TGTGCCAGCAGTTTGGGGCCAGGGGATGAAAAACTGTTTTTT. Translation: CASSLGPGDEKLFF.

The chain carries TRBV6-1 and TRBJ2-1; 8 positions agree with TRBD2. CDR1 and CDR2 from the germline V gene are MNHNS and SASEGT. Trimming removed 3 bases from V and 4 bases from J; junction bases left unmatched: 5. The CDR3 spans 15 residues. CDR3 sequence: CASSELAGSYNEQFF. CDR3 DNA: TGTGCCAGCAGTGAGCTAGCGGGTTCATACAATGAGCAGTTCTTC.

CDR3 nucleotide sequence: TGTGCCAGCAGTAAATTCTTGGATACGCAGTATTTT. Its protein product is CASSKFLDTQYF. The J gene is TRBJ2-3, the V gene TRBV6-2 or TRBV6-3; D is unclear. From germline, CDR1 is MNHEY and CDR2 SVGEGT. Trimming stripped 5 bases from V and 6 bases from J, with 9 bases between. This CDR3 has 12 residues.

This clone was seen a single time. CDR3 nucleotides: TGTGCCAGCAGTGAGGATAGGGCAGGGTTCGGCTACACCTTC. Translation: CASSEDRAGFGYTF. The chain carries TRBV2 and TRBJ1-2, with D possibly TRBD1 on 5 matching bases. This CDR3 has 14 amino acids. CDR1 and CDR2 from the germline V gene are SNHLY and FYNNEI. V was cut by 3 bases and J by 8 bases, with 16 bases left in between.

The chain is built from TRBV7-2 and TRBJ2-1, with TRBD1 matching over 9 bases. V lost 4 bases and J lost 3; bases outside the gene matches: 7. Germline V lookup: CDR1 SGHTA, CDR2 FQGNSA. CDR3 length: 16 amino acids. For the CDR3, the DNA is TGTGCCAGCAGCTCCTGGACAGGGGAAGTCTACAATGAGCAGTTCTTC. Amino acids: CASSSWTGEVYNEQFF.

This clone was seen only a few times. The chain joins TRBV10-1 to TRBJ2-1; 11 nucleotides line up with TRBD2. CDR1 and CDR2 from the germline V gene are WNHNN and SYGVQD (reference sequence). This CDR3 has 16 amino acids. J was trimmed by 5 bases and V by 1 base; bases with no gene match: 4. The CDR3 DNA sequence: TGCGCCAGCAGTGAGTTTACTAGCGGGGGCAACAATGAGCAGTTCTTC. It translates to CASSEFTSGGNNEQFF.

The chain is built from TRBV2 and TRBJ2-1, with 7 bases aligning to TRBD1. From germline, CDR1 is SNHLY and CDR2 FYNNEI. Trimming removed 4 bases from V and 9 bases from J; junction bases left unmatched: 0. The CDR3 consists of 11 residues. The CDR3 is CASSGTGEQFF. As DNA, the CDR3 is TGTGCCAGCAGTGGGACAGGTGAGCAGTTCTTC.

Concerning this clone: The germline gene is not matched at one end of the junction; a read error may be the cause. This chain joins TRBV14 and TRBJ2-2; TRBD1 might be the D (5 bases). The CDR3 runs to 17 residues. From germline, CDR1 is SGHDN and CDR2 FVKESK. This chain's CDR3 is CASNQDLLGHSTGELFF. In DNA form, the CDR3 reads TGTGCCAGCAACCAAGATCTGCTAGGACACTCCACCGGGGAGCTGTTTTTT.

The gene calls are TRBV28 and TRBJ2-1, with 7 bases that match TRBD1. V trimming: 5 bases; J trimming: 9 bases; junction bases outside the gene matches: 7. Germline CDR1 is MDHEN and CDR2 is SYDVKM. This CDR3 region has 13 residues. CDR3 DNA sequence: TGTGCCAGCAGTCCGGGGACAGTGGGTGAGCAGTTCTTC. Encoded protein: CASSPGTVGEQFF.

The chain links TRBV30 to TRBJ2-7; weak D call: TRBD1 (5 bases). Germline lookup yields CDR1 GTSNPN and CDR2 SVGIG (reference sequence). Trimming shortened V by 0 bases and J by 6 bases, and 18 bases separated the two germline ends. CDR3 length: 15 residues. CDR3: CAWSVQVRWPGEQYF. The CDR3 DNA reads TGTGCCTGGAGTGTACAGGTCCGGTGGCCTGGCGAGCAGTACTTC.

This clone appeared a few times. The chain recombines TRBV2 with TRBJ1-1; 10 nucleotides match TRBD1. V lost 7 bases to trimming and J lost 4 bases; unmatched junction nucleotides: 12. Germline CDR1 is SNHLY and CDR2 is FYNNEI. The CDR3 is 16 residues long. CDR3 residues: CASNQDRGRGATEAFF. CDR3 nucleotides: TGTGCCAGCAATCAAGACAGGGGGCGCGGAGCCACTGAAGCTTTCTTT.

This rearrangement joins TRBV5-1 to TRBJ1-5; 7 bases map to TRBD1. The CDR3 is made up of 14 amino acids. Per germline, CDR1 SGHRS and CDR2 YFSETQ. The ends lost 0 bases at V and 5 bases at J; junction bases unmatched: 2. CDR3 protein: CASSLVGGDQPQHF. The DNA of the CDR3 is TGCGCCAGCAGCTTGGTAGGGGGCGATCAGCCCCAGCATTTT.

The chain is built from TRBV6-4 and TRBJ1-1, with D possibly being TRBD1 (6 bases). The CDR3 contains 13 residues. With 6 bases removed from V and 5 bases from J, the gap between germline ends came to 13 bases. Germline values: CDR1 MRHNA, CDR2 SNTAGT. CDR3 in amino acids: CASSIEQGTEAFF. The CDR3, as DNA: TGTGCCAGCAGCATCGAACAGGGAACTGAAGCTTTCTTT.

This clone was seen a handful of times. The chain carries TRBV7-6 and TRBJ2-1; TRBD2 aligns across 8 bases. Germline loops: CDR1 SGHVS, CDR2 FNYEAQ. The ends lost 4 bases at V and 6 bases at J; junction bases unmatched: 11. This CDR3 is built from 16 residues. CDR3 coding DNA: TGTGCCAGCAGCTCTAGGGCTAGCGGGTACTCCAATGAGCAGTTCTTC. This sequence encodes CASSSRASGYSNEQFF.